Listed below are T cell receptor beta chains from one sample, sequenced in a study of cytomegalovirus exposure and HLA in healthy donors. Assay used: immunoSEQ multiplex PCR; TCRdb lists only in-frame clones, some missing. Here the sample spans some 190,000 clones, around 85% being singletons. Sequencing was carried out using PBMCs. The receptor set was obtained from a man between 18 and 29 years old in good health and CMV-seronegative. Each CDR3 is given with its conserved first and last residue. A D gene is named only where the DNA matches it firmly. Clone size is stated in some rows and not others, as once, few, many or a class when expanded.

TRBJ1-2,TRBD1,NA,TRBV30,CASQGGSTYGYTF
TRBJ2-2,TRBD2,NA,TRBV5-6,CASSARLATNTGELFF
TRBJ1-1,TRBD1,few,TRBV7-8,CASTHRMADRGQAEAFF
TRBJ2-7,TRBD1,NA,TRBV6-1,CASSEYGTGPYEQYF
TRBJ2-7,NA,NA,TRBV5-1,CASSLESIIYEQYF
TRBJ2-7,NA,NA,TRBV4-2,CASSRGAGPYEQYF
TRBJ2-5,TRBD2,NA,TRBV7-2,CASSLGAGGWETQYF
TRBJ1-2,TRBD1,NA,TRBV6-5,CASSYRGGENYGYTF
TRBJ2-5,NA,once,TRBV7-2,CASSFVTEETQYF
TRBJ1-5,NA,NA,TRBV12-5,CASGFPGMRNQPQHF
TRBJ1-1,NA,once,TRBV19,CASSVGEGTEAFF
TRBJ2-7,TRBD2,NA,TRBV28,CATDGTSNHEQYF
TRBJ2-1,NA,once,TRBV13,CASSFRPQRWTVGYNEQFF
TRBJ2-5,NA,NA,TRBV19,CASSRSALQETQYF
TRBJ2-2,TRBD2,NA,TRBV15,CATSRGSSGVDGELFF